This TCR beta chain was identified in a study of cytomegalovirus exposure and HLA in healthy donors. Overall study findings and caveats: Some V segments, TRBV6-2 and TRBV6-3 among them, were indistinguishable and were therefore excluded. Altogether, about 160 TCR beta chains were recorded as cytomegalovirus-associated. Rarity held for most TCR sequences, but there were some public TCRs that occurred in many donors.

About this clone: Its antigen is not known.

13 Jbeta primers and 60 Vbeta primers were used for the PCR. The assay was immunoSEQ multiplex PCR, and TCRdb's table has in-frame clones only and misses some. The table has about 120,000 clones, roughly 80% seen once. The CDR3 loop spans 15 amino acids. Unmatched junction bases numbered 7, after V lost 4 bases and J lost 4 bases. CDR1 and CDR2 from the germline V gene are SGHAT and FQNNGV. Specimen: PBMCs. J is TRBJ2-7 and V is TRBV11-2, with 10 bases lining up with TRBD1. This sequence was found in a woman in her forties in good health and CMV-seropositive. The CDR3 spells CASSSSTGGAYEQYF. The CDR3 nucleotides read TGTGCCAGCAGCTCCTCGACAGGGGGCGCGTACGAGCAGTACTTC.